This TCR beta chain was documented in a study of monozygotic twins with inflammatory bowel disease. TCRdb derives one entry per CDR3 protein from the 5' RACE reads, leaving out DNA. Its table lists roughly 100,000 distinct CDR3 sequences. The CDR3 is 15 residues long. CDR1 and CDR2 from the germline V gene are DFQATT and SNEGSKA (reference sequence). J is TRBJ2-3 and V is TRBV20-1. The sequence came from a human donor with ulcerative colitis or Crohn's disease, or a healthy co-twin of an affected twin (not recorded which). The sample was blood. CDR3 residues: CSARAPRQSTDTQYF.